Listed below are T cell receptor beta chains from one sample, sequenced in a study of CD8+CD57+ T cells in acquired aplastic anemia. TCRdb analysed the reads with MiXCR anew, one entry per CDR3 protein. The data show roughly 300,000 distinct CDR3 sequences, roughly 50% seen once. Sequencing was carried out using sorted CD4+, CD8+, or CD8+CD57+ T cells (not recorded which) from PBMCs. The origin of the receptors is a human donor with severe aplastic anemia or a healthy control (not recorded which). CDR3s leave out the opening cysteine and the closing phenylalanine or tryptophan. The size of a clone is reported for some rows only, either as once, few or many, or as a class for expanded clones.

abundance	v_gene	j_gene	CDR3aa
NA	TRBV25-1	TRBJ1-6	ASSTGTGMNSPLH
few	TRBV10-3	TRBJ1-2	AISDSSENYGYT
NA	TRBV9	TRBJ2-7	ASSRGGASYERY
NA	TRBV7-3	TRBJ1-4	ASSSPRADREEGEKLF
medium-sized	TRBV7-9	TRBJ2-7	ASSRSGLAGYEQY
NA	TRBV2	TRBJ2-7	ASSGGQTSTYEQY
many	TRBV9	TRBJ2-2	ASSVGLFDTGELF
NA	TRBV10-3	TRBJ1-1	ASSYSSGDTEAF
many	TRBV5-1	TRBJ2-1	ASSTHVSGEQF
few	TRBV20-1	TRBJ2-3	SAIWSSGTDTQY
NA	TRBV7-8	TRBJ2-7	ASSLVPAVEQY
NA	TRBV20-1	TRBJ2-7	SARDWTGITYEQY
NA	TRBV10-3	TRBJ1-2	AISELAAYGYT
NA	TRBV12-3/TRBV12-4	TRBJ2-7	ASSRTSGFHEQY
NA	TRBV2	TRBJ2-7	ASSDLPYEQY
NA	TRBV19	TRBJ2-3	ASKIGPGQTDTQY
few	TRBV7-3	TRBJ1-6	ASSTGAKNSPLH
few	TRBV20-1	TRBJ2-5	SARDYTEGETQY
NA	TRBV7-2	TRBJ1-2	ASSSLSKLYGYT
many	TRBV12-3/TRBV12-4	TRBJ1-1	ASTLPPNTEAF
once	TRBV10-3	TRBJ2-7	AISVSQGLHEQY
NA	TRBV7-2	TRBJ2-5	ASSSRWTQETQY
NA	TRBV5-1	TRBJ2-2	ASSLVARKNTGELS
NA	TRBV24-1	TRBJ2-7	ATSDSPPGGEQY
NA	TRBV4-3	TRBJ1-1	ASSLGQGFNTEAF
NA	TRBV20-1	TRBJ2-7	SARRGQGGEEQY
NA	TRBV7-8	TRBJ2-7	ASSQGLFSYEQY
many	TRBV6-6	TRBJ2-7	ASSRTTTGRNIYEQY
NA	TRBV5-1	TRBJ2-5	ASSPAGPGQETQY
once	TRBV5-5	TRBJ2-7	ASSLLVDSNYEQY
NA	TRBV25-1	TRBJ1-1	ASLLPQALGNTEAF
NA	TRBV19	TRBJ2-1	ASSMSLGSGTQF
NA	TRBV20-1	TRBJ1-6	SAIRDRLSSPLH
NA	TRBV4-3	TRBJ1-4	ASSQDGGAEKLF
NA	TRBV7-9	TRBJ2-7	ASSALQGAGYEQY
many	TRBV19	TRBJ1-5	ASSKTGFNQPQH
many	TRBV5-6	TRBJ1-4	ASSLAGTPATNEKLF
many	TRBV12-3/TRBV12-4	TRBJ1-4	ASSPSLRPEKLF
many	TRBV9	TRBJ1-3	ASSVEPSGGRNTIY
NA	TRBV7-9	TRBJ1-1	ASSPVVGGGEAF
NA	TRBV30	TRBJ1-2	AWSGGQGKDYGYT
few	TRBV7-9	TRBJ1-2	ASSSPEGRNGYT
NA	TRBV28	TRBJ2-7	ASSGNVYEQY
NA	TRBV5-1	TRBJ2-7	ASSLIAGQGNEQY
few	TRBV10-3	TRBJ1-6	AISSGYNSPLH
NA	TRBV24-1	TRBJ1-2	ATSDLGSSYGYT
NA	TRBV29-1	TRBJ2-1	SVDGATGGVNEQF
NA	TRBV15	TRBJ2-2	ATSRDRAGAFGELF
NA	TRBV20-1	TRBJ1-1	SARGQVDTEAF
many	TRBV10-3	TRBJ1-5	ALEIHQPQH
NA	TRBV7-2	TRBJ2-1	ASSPQLVGVGQGNNEQF
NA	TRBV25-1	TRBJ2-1	ASSTPRVLAGQNEQF
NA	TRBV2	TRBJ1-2	ASSTLPQGDGYT
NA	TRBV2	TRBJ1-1	ASRGRQLVTEAF
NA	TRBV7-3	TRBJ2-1	ASSVTGDSYNEQF